This TCR beta chain was captured by sequencing in a study of blood T cell repertoires in COVID-19. Study as a whole: Samples representing acute and convalescent COVID-19 were sourced from the United States, Italy and Spain. PBMCs, B-cell-depleted T cells, or T cells were the source of the cDNA or gDNA that made up the material.

CDR3 size: 14 residues. J gave up 13 bases and V 1 base, and 12 bases lay outside the gene matches. The germline gives CDR1 LGHNA, CDR2 YNFKEQ. Per the original data handling: Estimation of nucleated cell counts relied on the amplification of reference gene primers. Profiled with immunoSEQ multiplex PCR; TCRdb holds only in-frame clones, not every one. D and trimming come from the DNA, and the V and J calls and clone size come from that table. This table has about 280,000 clones, 85% appearing once. The rearrangement links TRBV4-2 to TRBJ1-2, with 7 nucleotides matching TRBD1. Material: peripheral blood. This TCR came from a man aged 45 to 65 with active or convalescent COVID-19. The chain's CDR3 is CASSQALDRRPVTF. CDR3 sequence (DNA): TGTGCCAGCAGCCAAGCCCTGGACAGGCGACCCGTCACCTTC.